The clone carrying this T cell receptor beta chain showed up many times. Its antigen is currently unknown. The record originates from a study of T cells after yellow fever vaccination. Findings and limits, study-wide: Abundant clonotypes from the bulk population could have been carried over as contaminants into FACS-sorted repertoires.

The CDR3 has 16 amino acids. Germline trimming cut 3 bases from V and 2 bases from J; bases unmatched to any gene: 7. The germline gives CDR1 SGHDT, CDR2 YYEEEE. TCRdb re-called the 5' RACE reads through MiXCR, storing one row per CDR3 protein. The data show more than 65,000 distinct CDR3 sequences, 5.9% seen once. The clonotype was recovered from a man between 18 and 29 years old who received the YFV17D yellow fever vaccine. The specimen was CD4+ T cells sorted from PBMCs, collected around 15 days after the first yellow fever vaccination. The chain is built from TRBV5-6 and TRBJ2-3; 9 bases map to TRBD1. CDR3 in DNA: TGTGCCAGCAGCTCGAGGTGGGACAGGGACACAGATACGCAGTATTTT. This gives the protein CASSSRWDRDTDTQYF.